The entry below gives a single TCR beta chain sequence along with its context. This entry comes from a study of blood T cell repertoires in COVID-19. V dropped 0 bases and J dropped 1 base, with 8 bases sitting between them. CDR1 is GTSNPN and CDR2 is SVGIG in the germline V gene (reference sequence). The CDR3 consists of 14 residues. Repertoires were generated with immunoSEQ multiplex PCR, while TCRdb's copy carries only in-frame clones and drops some. This table has 150,000 to 200,000 clones, around 87% appearing once. Sequencing was performed on peripheral blood. The chain carries TRBV30 and TRBJ2-3, with D perhaps TRBD1 (5 bases). This TCR was recovered from a woman in her twenties or thirties with active or convalescent COVID-19. CDR3 nucleotide sequence: TGTGCCTGGAGTGTAATAGGGGGCACAGATACGCAGTATTTT. It is translated as CAWSVIGGTDTQYF.